These 32 T cell receptor beta chains originate from one sample sequenced in a study of radiation and T cells in renal cell carcinoma. Sequencing used immunoSEQ multiplex PCR; TCRdb keeps in-frame clones, though not all of them. This sample has more than 100,000 clones, with 85% to 90% found just once. Time point described: blood 2 weeks post-SBRT. Treatment defined: 15 Gy SBRT to primary tumor, nephrectomy 4 weeks later. The specimen comprised blood, sampled from a patient whose treatment included radiotherapy and nephrectomy. The source of these receptors is a woman between 70 and 85 years old with renal cell carcinoma.

V and J are TRBV2 and TRBJ1-4; weak D call: TRBD1 (5 bases). The CDR3 contains 13 residues. Germline lookup yields CDR1 SNHLY and CDR2 FYNNEI. The V end was cut by 6 bases, the J end by 5 bases, with 10 bases between. The CDR3 DNA sequence: TGTGCCAGCAGCAGGGCGGGGAATGAAAAACTGTTTTTT. Encoded protein: CASSRAGNEKLFF.

The chain carries TRBV5-1 and TRBJ2-2; no definite D call. CDR1 is SGHRS, CDR2 YFSETQ, per germline. This CDR3 has 11 amino acids. The V end lost 0 bases, the J end lost 6 bases, and 0 bases lay between the germline ends. The CDR3 is CASSLAGELFF. CDR3 coding DNA: TGCGCCAGCAGCTTGGCCGGGGAGCTGTTTTTT.

V usage is TRBV20-1 and J usage is TRBJ2-5, with D uncertain. The germline CDR1 and CDR2 sequences are DFQATT and SNEGSKA (reference sequence). This CDR3 spans 10 amino acids. The V gene lost 2 bases and the J gene lost 2 bases, with 0 bases spanning the gap. CDR3 loop: CSARQETQYF. CDR3 bases: TGCAGTGCTAGACAAGAGACCCAGTACTTC.

The chain joins TRBV6-1 to TRBJ1-6; weak D call: TRBD1 (5 bases). V lost 5 bases and J 6 bases, leaving 14 bases between the germline ends. Germline V lookup: CDR1 MNHNS, CDR2 SASEGT. The CDR3 contains 15 residues. The CDR3 sequence: CASSKDWDGNSPLHF. CDR3 nucleotide sequence: TGTGCCAGCAGTAAAGACTGGGACGGTAATTCACCCCTCCACTTT.

The chain recombines TRBV5-1 with TRBJ2-1; the D is unclear. Germline V CDR1 and CDR2: SGHRS, YFSETQ. The CDR3 consists of 12 residues. V was trimmed by 5 bases and J by 5 bases, leaving 8 bases between them. CDR3 nucleotide sequence: TGCGCCAGCAGGTCTTGGGACAATGAGCAGTTCTTC. It specifies CASRSWDNEQFF. Full variable domain (missing parts from reference TRBV5-1 and TRBJ2-1): KAGVTQTPRYLIKTRGQQVTLSCSPISGHRSVSWYQQTPGQGLQFLFEYFSETQRNKGNFPGRFSGRQFSNSRSEMNVSTLELGDSALYLCASRSWDNEQFFGPGTRLTVL.

This rearrangement joins TRBV19 to TRBJ1-1; D might be TRBD1 (5 bases). The CDR3 consists of 15 residues. CDR1 and CDR2 from the germline V gene are LNHDA and SQIVND (reference sequence). V lost 3 bases and J lost 2, with 13 bases in between. CDR3 region: CASSMSPGTNTEAFF. As DNA, the CDR3 is TGTGCCAGTAGTATGTCCCCAGGGACTAACACTGAAGCTTTCTTT.

The chain couples TRBV7-2 to TRBJ1-3, with unresolved D. The germline gives CDR1 SGHTA, CDR2 FQGNSA. The CDR3 is 13 residues long. Trimming pared 5 bases from V and 6 bases from J, leaving 11 bases between. Here the CDR3 DNA reads TGTGCCAGCAGCCCCGGGCGCGAAAACACCATATATTTT. Encoded protein: CASSPGRENTIYF.

The chain uses TRBV11-2 and TRBJ1-2, with D uncertain. CDR3 length: 14 residues. Looked up from germline, CDR1 is SGHAT and CDR2 is FQNNGV. V lost 2 bases, J lost 4 bases, and 11 bases lay in between. The CDR3 loop is CASSLRGKSYGYTF. The CDR3 DNA is TGTGCCAGCAGCTTACGTGGCAAGAGCTATGGCTACACCTTC.

The chain links TRBV19 to TRBJ2-1; D is unclear. Germline V gives CDR1 LNHDA, CDR2 SQIVND (reference sequence). V lost 2 bases and J 0 bases, leaving 14 bases between the germline ends. The CDR3 has 17 amino acids. The CDR3 reads CASSIFSAASSYNEQFF. DNA of the CDR3: TGTGCCAGTAGTATATTTTCCGCGGCGAGCTCCTACAATGAGCAGTTCTTC.

This clone showed up just once. The chain has TRBV7-2 and TRBJ1-1, with 8 positions matching TRBD1. The V gene's germline CDR1 is SGHTA and CDR2 FQGNSA. V was clipped by 4 bases and J by 5 bases; unmatched bases: 6. CDR3 length equals 14 residues. In DNA, the CDR3 is TGTGCCAGCAGCTCCGGACAGGGTTGGACTGAAGCTTTCTTT. It encodes CASSSGQGWTEAFF. The entire variable domain, with the rest obtained from reference TRBV7-2 and TRBJ1-1, is as follows: GAGVSQSPSNKVTEKGKDVELRCDPISGHTALYWYRQSLGQGLEFLIYFQGNSAPDKSGLPSDRFSAERTGGSVSTLTIQRTQQEDSAVYLCASSSGQGWTEAFFGQGTRLTVV.

The chain links TRBV18 to TRBJ1-5; 9 bases agree with TRBD1. The germline V gene has CDR1 KGHSH and CDR2 LQKENI. The CDR3 loop spans 14 amino acids. The junction had 5 bases not matched to a gene; V was cut back by 4 bases and J by 7 bases. CDR3 residues: CASSLGTGKQPQHF. The CDR3 nucleotides read TGTGCCAGCTCACTAGGGACAGGGAAACAGCCCCAGCATTTT.

The rearrangement uses TRBV29-1 and TRBJ2-5, with 9 positions matching TRBD2. Matching the DNA end better, TRBJ2-7 makes the J call doubtful. This CDR3 spans 13 amino acids. Germline CDR1 SQVTM, CDR2 ANQGSEA. The CDR3: CSVGRAGGHEQYF. Written as DNA, the CDR3 is TGCAGCGTTGGTCGAGCGGGGGGCCACGAGCAGTACTTC.

This clone occurred a few times. The J gene is TRBJ1-5, the V gene TRBV28, with D possibly being TRBD1 (5 bases). Germline V CDR1 and CDR2: MDHEN, SYDVKM. V lost 0 bases, J lost 6 bases, and 9 bases lay in between. The CDR3 contains 14 residues. CDR3 sequence reads: CASSLWGGSQPQHF. CDR3 bases: TGTGCCAGCAGTTTATGGGGGGGTAGTCAGCCCCAGCATTTT.

CDR3 DNA sequence: TGTGCCAGCAGACCTGCGGGCAGGGATCTTGGCTACACCTTC. Translation: CASRPAGRDLGYTF. V is TRBV6-5 and J is TRBJ1-2; D possibly corresponds to TRBD1 (5 bases). The V and J ends lost 6 bases and 7 bases respectively, with 18 bases between them. Per the germline V gene, CDR1 is MNHEY and CDR2 is SVGAGI. This CDR3 contains 14 residues.

The V gene is TRBV9, the J gene TRBJ1-2; D gene ambiguous. Trimming left V 3 bases short and J 1 base short, with 16 bases between. The CDR3 is 16 amino acids. Per the germline V gene, CDR1 is SGDLS and CDR2 is YYNGEE. The CDR3 is CASSDAIDGHNYGYTF. CDR3 coding DNA: TGTGCCAGCAGCGATGCCATTGACGGCCATAACTATGGCTACACCTTC.

The V call is TRBV21-1, the J call TRBJ2-2; the table's D call of TRBD2 was not tested on the DNA. TRBV21-1 is noted as a pseudogene. The length of the CDR3 is 19 residues. This CDR3 reads CASSRLGLAGGSNTGELFF. The CDR3 nucleotides read TGTGCCAGCAGCCGATTGGGACTAGCGGGGGGTTCGAACACCGGGGAGCTGTTTTTT.

For the CDR3, the DNA is TGCGCCAGCAGCCAAGACAGTAGCGGGGGGGCCGACAAAAACATTCAGTACTTC. As protein: CASSQDSSGGADKNIQYF. V and J are TRBV4-3 and TRBJ2-4, with 11 positions matching TRBD2. V shed 0 bases and J 3 bases; nucleotides not matched to a gene: 7. CDR1 is LGHNA and CDR2 is YSLEER in the germline V gene. CDR3 length: 18 amino acids.

The chain joins TRBV7-2 to TRBJ1-2; the D gene is possibly TRBD1 (5 bases). The CDR3 totals 15 residues. V lost 6 bases to trimming and J lost 6 bases, with 20 bases between them. The germline V gene has CDR1 SGHTA and CDR2 FQGNSA. CDR3 DNA: TGTGCCAGCAGGTTCCAGGCGGCAGGGACTGATGGCTACACCTTC. It specifies CASRFQAAGTDGYTF.

The rearrangement uses TRBV7-9 and TRBJ2-1; the D is unclear. Germline CDR1 SEHNR, CDR2 FQNEAQ (reference sequence). Trimming took 6 bases from V and 3 from J, leaving 9 bases between them. The CDR3 loop spans 13 amino acids. The DNA of the CDR3 is TGTGCCAGCAGTGAACTTCGCTACAATGAGCAGTTCTTC. Protein product: CASSELRYNEQFF.

This chain connects TRBV19 to TRBJ1-2, with 9 bases lining up with TRBD1. Germline V gene data show CDR1 as LNHDA and CDR2 as SQIVND (reference sequence). With 6 bases clipped from V and 4 bases from J, the junction kept 9 bases outside the gene matches. The CDR3 loop spans 15 amino acids. Here the CDR3 DNA reads TGTGCCAGTAGACCAGGACAGGGGACAGGCTATGGCTACACCTTC. This gives the protein CASRPGQGTGYGYTF.

The sample holds a few counts of this clone. The chain has TRBV7-2 and TRBJ2-1; D unresolved. Trimming took off 3 bases at V and 4 bases at J, with 13 bases between the two ends. CDR1 is SGHTA and CDR2 is FQGNSA in the germline V gene. The CDR3 length is 15 residues. The CDR3 spells CASSFLIRAYNEQFF. CDR3 in DNA: TGTGCCAGCAGCTTCCTAATCCGGGCTTACAATGAGCAGTTCTTC.

This clone was counted a single time. V usage is TRBV5-1 and J usage is TRBJ2-1; 10 positions match TRBD2. After removal of 2 bases from V and 5 bases from J, the junction contained 7 bases not matched to a gene. This CDR3 comprises 16 residues. CDR1 and CDR2 from the germline V gene are SGHRS and YFSETQ. The DNA for the CDR3 is TGCGCCAGCAGCTTAAAGCGGGGGGGCTCAGACAATGAGCAGTTCTTC. Translated, it gives CASSLKRGGSDNEQFF.

This clone showed up just once. The V and J genes are TRBV11-3 and TRBJ2-1, with 8 bases fitting TRBD2. The CDR3 has 15 residues. Germline-derived CDR1 and CDR2 are SGHNT and YENEEA. The trim removed 3 bases at V and 7 bases at J, leaving 8 bases unmatched. Here the CDR3 DNA reads TGTGCCAGCAGCTTGTCTTCGGGGGGGCGGAATGAGCAGTTCTTC. Translated, it gives CASSLSSGGRNEQFF.

V and J are TRBV9 and TRBJ1-3; 7 positions agree with TRBD1. Looked up from germline, CDR1 is SGDLS and CDR2 is YYNGEE. The CDR3 contains 16 residues. The V and J ends lost 6 bases and 9 bases, in that order; junction bases with no gene match: 18. The CDR3 loop reads CASTVTGDPTRGTIYF. The CDR3 nucleotides read TGTGCCAGCACTGTTACAGGGGACCCTACCAGGGGCACCATATATTTT.

The chain employs TRBV6-1 and TRBJ1-5, with a possible D match to TRBD1 (5 bases). Germline V gives CDR1 MNHNS, CDR2 SASEGT. Trimming shortened V by 4 bases and J by 4 bases, and 11 bases separated the two germline ends. This CDR3 has 14 amino acids. This CDR3 reads CASSGGRRNQPQHF. DNA of the CDR3: TGTGCCAGCAGTGGGGGACGGCGTAATCAGCCCCAGCATTTT.

The chain uses TRBV19 and TRBJ1-1; the match to TRBD1 covers 8 bases. V trimming: 5 bases; J trimming: 6 bases; junction bases outside the gene matches: 8. The germline CDR1 and CDR2 sequences are LNHDA and SQIVND (reference sequence). The CDR3 totals 14 residues. CDR3 sequence: CASSAGQGYSEAFF. The CDR3 DNA reads as TGTGCCAGTAGTGCCGGACAGGGTTACTCTGAAGCTTTCTTT.

The rearrangement joins TRBV25-1 to TRBJ2-1, with D perhaps matching TRBD2 (5 bases). This CDR3 has 15 amino acids. The V end was cut by 0 bases, the J end by 3 bases, with 9 bases between. In germline, CDR1 is MGHDK, CDR2 SYGVNS. CDR3 nucleotide sequence: TGTGCCAGCAGTGAATACGGGGTTCTCTACAATGAGCAGTTCTTC. Residues: CASSEYGVLYNEQFF. Looking up the rest from reference TRBV25-1 and TRBJ2-1 gives the full variable domain: EADIYQTPRYLVIGTGKKITLECSQTMGHDKMYWYQQDPGMELHLIHYSYGVNSTEKGDLSSESTVSRIRTEHFPLTLESARPSHTSQYLCASSEYGVLYNEQFFGPGTRLTVL.

V is TRBV5-4 and J is TRBJ2-2; D remains unclear. Between the trimmed V and J ends, which lost 3 bases and 5 bases, there was a span of 5 bases. The CDR3 sequence is 12 residues long. The germline CDR1 and CDR2 sequences are SGHNT and YYREEE (reference sequence). The CDR3 is CASSSTTGELFF. Written as DNA, the CDR3 is TGTGCCAGCAGCTCGACTACCGGGGAGCTGTTTTTT. The full variable domain, with the rest looked up from reference TRBV5-4 and TRBJ2-2, is ETGVTQSPTHLIKTRGQQVTLRCSSQSGHNTVSWYQQALGQGPQFIFQYYREEENGRGNFPPRFSGLQFPNYSSELNVNALELDDSALYLCASSSTTGELFFGEGSRLTVL.

V usage is TRBV28 and J usage is TRBJ2-2, with D perhaps TRBD2 (6 bases). Between the trimmed V and J ends, which lost 1 base and 2 bases, there was a span of 20 bases. Per the germline V gene, CDR1 is MDHEN and CDR2 is SYDVKM. The CDR3 contains 19 residues. Here the CDR3 DNA reads TGTGCCAGCAGTTTATCGGCTCGGCAGGGAGGATTTAACACCGGGGAGCTGTTTTTT. It yields the protein CASSLSARQGGFNTGELFF.

With respect to this clone: Mismatch with germline at one junction end may stem from a read error. The J gene is TRBJ2-7, the V gene TRBV7-7; D gene unclear. CDR1 and CDR2 (germline): SSHAT, FNYEAQ (reference sequence). The CDR3 runs 15 residues. The CDR3 loop reads CASSLALGAKGEQYF. As DNA, the CDR3 is TGTGCTAGCAGCTTAGCTCTCGGCGCAAAGGGCGAGCAGTACTTC.

The gene calls are TRBV7-6 and TRBJ1-2; D call uncertain. The germline V gene encodes CDR1 SGHVS and CDR2 FNYEAQ. Trimming took off 0 bases at V and 5 bases at J, with 16 bases between the two ends. This CDR3 spans 16 amino acids. CDR3 DNA sequence: TGTGCCAGCAGCTTAGCTGAGACTGCTCCAAATTATGGCTACACCTTC. This codes for CASSLAETAPNYGYTF.

This chain joins TRBV5-4 and TRBJ2-3, with TRBD2 matching 8 bases. Germline CDR1 reads SGHNT; CDR2 reads YYREEE (reference sequence). The CDR3 sequence is 15 residues long. Germline trimming cut 2 bases from V and 4 bases from J; bases unmatched to any gene: 6. The CDR3 here is CASSFGGGRSDTQYF. Written as DNA, the CDR3 is TGTGCCAGCAGCTTCGGCGGGGGGCGCTCAGATACGCAGTATTTT.